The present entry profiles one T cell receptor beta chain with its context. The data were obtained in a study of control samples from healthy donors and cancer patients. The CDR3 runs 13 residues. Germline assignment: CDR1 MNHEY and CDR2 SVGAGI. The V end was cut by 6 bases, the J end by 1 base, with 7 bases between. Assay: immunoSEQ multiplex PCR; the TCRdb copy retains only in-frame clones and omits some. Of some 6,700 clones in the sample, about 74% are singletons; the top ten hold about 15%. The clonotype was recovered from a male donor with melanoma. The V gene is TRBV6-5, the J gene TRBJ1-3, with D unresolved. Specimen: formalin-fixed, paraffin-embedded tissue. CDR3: CASRVGSGNTIYF. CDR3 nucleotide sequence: TGTGCCAGCAGGGTGGGGTCTGGAAACACCATATATTTT.